The 14 T cell receptor beta chains below were found in one sample sequenced in a study of graft-versus-host responses after intestinal transplantation. Data came from immunoSEQ multiplex PCR; TCRdb stores just in-frame clones and leaves some out. Here the sample spans fewer than 85,000 clones, about 90% being singletons. No cognate antigen is known for these TCRs. Sample: unstimulated CD8+ T cells sorted from spleen or lymph node cells, taken before intestinal transplant. These receptors were obtained from a human donor who received an intestinal transplant.

This sequence joins TRBV2 and TRBJ2-2, with D tentatively TRBD1 (5 bases). This CDR3 region has 15 residues. Germline CDR1 is SNHLY and CDR2 is FYNNEI. V dropped 6 bases and J dropped 0 bases, with 11 bases sitting between them. The CDR3 is CASRLGAANTGELFF. In DNA, the CDR3 is TGTGCCAGCAGGCTAGGGGCCGCGAACACCGGGGAGCTGTTTTTT.

This clone was seen only once. The chain couples TRBV19 to TRBJ2-3; weak D call: TRBD1 (5 bases). Germline CDR1 is LNHDA and CDR2 is SQIVND (reference sequence). V gave up 1 base and J gave up 3 bases, with 5 bases separating them. The CDR3 covers 13 residues. This CDR3 is CASSIAGTDTQYF. In DNA, the CDR3 is TGTGCCAGTAGTATAGCAGGGACAGATACGCAGTATTTT.

CDR3 sequence: CASSYSYGGDTEAFF. CDR3 bases: TGTGCCAGCAGTTACTCGTACGGAGGAGACACTGAAGCTTTCTTT. This rearrangement joins TRBV6-5 to TRBJ1-1; D unresolved. CDR1 is MNHEY and CDR2 is SVGAGI in the germline V gene. The V end lost 0 bases, the J end lost 3 bases, and 11 bases lay between the germline ends. The length of the CDR3 is 15 residues.

The V call is TRBV28, the J call TRBJ2-2; D might be TRBD2 (7 bases). Germline assignment: CDR1 MDHEN and CDR2 SYDVKM. This CDR3 has 15 residues. V dropped 5 bases and J dropped 7 bases, with 17 bases sitting between them. The CDR3 sequence: CASSSKRGGGGELFF. The CDR3 nucleotides are TGTGCCAGCAGTAGCAAGAGGGGGGGAGGCGGGGAGCTGTTTTTT. Drawing the rest from reference TRBV28 and TRBJ2-2, the complete variable domain is DVKVTQSSRYLVKRTGEKVFLECVQDMDHENMFWYRQDPGLGLRLIYFSYDVKMKEKGDIPEGYSVSREKKERFSLILESASTNQTSMYLCASSSKRGGGGELFFGEGSRLTVL.

This chain connects TRBV7-9 to TRBJ2-5; D is undetermined. The assigned J gene may be wrong: the sequence end matches TRBJ2-7 better. Germline assignment: CDR1 SEHNR and CDR2 FQNEAQ (reference sequence). The CDR3 has 13 residues. The CDR3 coding sequence is TGTGCCAGCAGCTCCCTGAGCTCCTACGAGCAGTACTTC. The encoded protein is CASSSLSSYEQYF.

J is TRBJ2-2 and V is TRBV19, with D unresolved. The V end lost 5 bases, the J end lost 6 bases, and 4 bases lay between the germline ends. The CDR3 runs to 11 residues. The V gene's germline CDR1 is LNHDA and CDR2 SQIVND (reference sequence). The CDR3: CASSLAGELFF. DNA for the CDR3: TGTGCCAGTAGTCTTGCCGGGGAGCTGTTTTTT.

The chain joins TRBV19 to TRBJ2-7; 7 bases align to TRBD1. Germline CDR1 is LNHDA and CDR2 is SQIVND (reference sequence). There are 13 residues in the CDR3. Germline trimming cut 6 bases from V and 4 bases from J; bases unmatched to any gene: 6. DNA of the CDR3: TGTGCCAGTAGCACAGGGGACCATTACGAGCAGTACTTC. This encodes CASSTGDHYEQYF.

The rearrangement uses TRBV14 and TRBJ2-1; 10 bases match TRBD2. Trimming at V came to 1 base and at J to 2 bases, leaving 5 bases not matched to a gene. This CDR3 is built from 17 residues. Germline V gene data show CDR1 as SGHDN and CDR2 as FVKESK. CDR3 residues: CASSQGPLAGPYNEQFF. The CDR3 region has the DNA TGTGCCAGCAGCCAAGGCCCACTAGCGGGACCCTACAATGAGCAGTTCTTC.

Judged by abundance, this clone is medium-sized. This sequence joins TRBV6-5 and TRBJ1-4; weak D call: TRBD1 (6 bases). CDR1 MNHEY and CDR2 SVGAGI come from the germline V gene. Deletions cut 2 bases from V and 2 bases from J, with 9 bases between. The CDR3 loop spans 15 amino acids. CDR3 in amino acids: CASSYEGGTNEKLFF. The CDR3 DNA is TGTGCCAGCAGTTACGAGGGGGGGACTAATGAAAAACTGTTTTTT.

J is TRBJ1-6 and V is TRBV4-1; D is unresolved. Deletions cut 0 bases from V and 6 bases from J, with 24 bases between. Germline V gene lookup returns CDR1 MGHRA and CDR2 YSYEKL. CDR3 size: 20 residues. The CDR3 here is CASSQDRALPWGEVNSPLHF. CDR3 nucleotides: TGCGCCAGCAGCCAAGATCGAGCCCTCCCGTGGGGAGAGGTTAATTCACCCCTCCACTTT.

This sequence joins TRBV1 and TRBJ2-3; the table names TRBD2, a call not compared with the DNA. TRBV1 is deemed a pseudogene. The CDR3 extends over 18 amino acids. The CDR3 sequence is CTSSQVGCSGPCADTQYF. The DNA for the CDR3 is TGCACCAGCAGCCAAGTGGGTTGTAGCGGGCCCTGTGCAGATACGCAGTATTTT.

This sequence joins TRBV6-1 and TRBJ1-3; no clear D gene. The CDR3 is 15 residues long. CDR1 is MNHNS and CDR2 is SASEGT in the germline V gene. Between the trimmed V and J ends, which lost 0 bases and 0 bases, there was a span of 6 bases. The CDR3 nucleotides are TGTGCCAGCAGTGAAGCCTGGAGCTCTGGAAACACCATATATTTT. Translation gives CASSEAWSSGNTIYF.

This chain links TRBV10-3 with TRBJ1-1; D unresolved. The CDR3 extends over 13 amino acids. Germline lookup yields CDR1 ENHRY and CDR2 SYGVKD. The ends were cut back, 6 bases at V and 8 bases at J, with 16 bases in the middle. The CDR3 is CAIRNFPGVEAFF. The CDR3 bases are TGTGCCATCAGAAATTTTCCGGGAGTCGAAGCTTTCTTT.

CDR3 sequence: CASSVDRVGMEQFF. The CDR3, as DNA: TGTGCCAGCAGCGTGGACAGGGTGGGGATGGAGCAGTTCTTC. This rearrangement joins TRBV7-9 to TRBJ2-1; 8 bases agree with TRBD1. Looked up from germline, CDR1 is SEHNR and CDR2 is FQNEAQ (reference sequence). V lost 5 bases to trimming and J lost 10 bases; unmatched junction nucleotides: 10. CDR3 size: 14 residues.